This TCR beta chain was found in a study of OX40 agonist ivuxolimab in advanced cancers. Per the germline V gene, CDR1 is MNHNS and CDR2 is SASEGT. Trimming removed 1 base from V and 5 bases from J, with 8 bases in between. The CDR3 has 13 amino acids. The data were produced by immunoSEQ multiplex PCR, yet TCRdb's version contains in-frame clones alone and is incomplete. The repertoire holds some 80,000 clones, with about 90% as singletons. This clone was seen more than once but under ten times. The sequencing used CD4+ or CD8+ T cells sorted from blood, collected in a trial of the OX40 agonist ivuxolimab. This receptor was identified in an adult with an advanced solid tumor such as melanoma, head and neck, liver or kidney cancer. The chain combines TRBV6-1 with TRBJ1-2; no definite D call. CDR3 DNA sequence: TGTGCCAGCAGTGAAGTACAAGGATATGGCTACACCTTC. Translated, it gives CASSEVQGYGYTF.